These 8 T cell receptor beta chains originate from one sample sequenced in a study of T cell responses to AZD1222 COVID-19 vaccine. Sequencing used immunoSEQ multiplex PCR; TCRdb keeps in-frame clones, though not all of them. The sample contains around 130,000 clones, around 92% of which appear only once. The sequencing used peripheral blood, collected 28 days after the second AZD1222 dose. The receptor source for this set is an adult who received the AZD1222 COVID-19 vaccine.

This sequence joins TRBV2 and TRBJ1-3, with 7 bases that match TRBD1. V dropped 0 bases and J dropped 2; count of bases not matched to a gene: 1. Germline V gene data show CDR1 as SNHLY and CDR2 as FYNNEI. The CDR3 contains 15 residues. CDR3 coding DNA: TGTGCCAGCAGTGAAGCACAGGGGCCTGGAAACACCATATATTTT. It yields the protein CASSEAQGPGNTIYF.

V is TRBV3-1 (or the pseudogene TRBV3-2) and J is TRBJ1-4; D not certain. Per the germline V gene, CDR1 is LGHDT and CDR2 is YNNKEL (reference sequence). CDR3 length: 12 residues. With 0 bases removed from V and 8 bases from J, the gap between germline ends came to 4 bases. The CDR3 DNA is TGTGCCAGCAGCCAAGATGGGGAAAAACTGTTTTTT. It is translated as CASSQDGEKLFF.

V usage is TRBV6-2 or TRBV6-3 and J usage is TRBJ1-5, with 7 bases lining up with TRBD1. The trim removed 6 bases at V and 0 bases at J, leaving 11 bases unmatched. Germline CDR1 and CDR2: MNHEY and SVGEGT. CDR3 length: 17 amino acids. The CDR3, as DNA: TGTGCCAGCAGCCTAGGGGCCCCAGGGGGTAGCAATCAGCCCCAGCATTTT. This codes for CASSLGAPGGSNQPQHF.

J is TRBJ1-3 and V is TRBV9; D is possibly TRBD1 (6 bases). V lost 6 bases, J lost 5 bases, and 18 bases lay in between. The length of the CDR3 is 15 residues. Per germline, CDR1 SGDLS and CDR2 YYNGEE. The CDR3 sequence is CASNPGGDTRNTIYF. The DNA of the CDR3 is TGTGCCAGCAACCCTGGGGGGGACACCAGAAACACCATATATTTT.

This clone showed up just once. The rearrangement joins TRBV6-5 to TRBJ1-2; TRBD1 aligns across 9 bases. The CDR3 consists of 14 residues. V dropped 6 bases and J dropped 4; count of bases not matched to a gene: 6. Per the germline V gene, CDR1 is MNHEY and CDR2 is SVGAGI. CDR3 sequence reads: CASRWGQGSYGYTF. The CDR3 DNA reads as TGTGCCAGCAGGTGGGGACAGGGTAGCTATGGCTACACCTTC.

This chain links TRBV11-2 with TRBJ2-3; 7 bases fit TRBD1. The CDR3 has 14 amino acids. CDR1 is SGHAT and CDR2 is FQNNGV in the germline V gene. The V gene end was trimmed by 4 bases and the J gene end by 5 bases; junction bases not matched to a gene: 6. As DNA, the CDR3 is TGTGCCAGCAGCTGGGGGACAGTAGGAGATACGCAGTATTTT. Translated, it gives CASSWGTVGDTQYF.

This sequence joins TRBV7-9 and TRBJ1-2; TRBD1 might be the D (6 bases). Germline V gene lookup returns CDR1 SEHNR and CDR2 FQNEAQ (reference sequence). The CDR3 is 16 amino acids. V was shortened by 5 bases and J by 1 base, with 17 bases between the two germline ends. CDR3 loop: CASSTPGGGLNYGYTF. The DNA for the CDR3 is TGTGCCAGCAGCACACCTGGGGGGGGCCTTAACTATGGCTACACCTTC.

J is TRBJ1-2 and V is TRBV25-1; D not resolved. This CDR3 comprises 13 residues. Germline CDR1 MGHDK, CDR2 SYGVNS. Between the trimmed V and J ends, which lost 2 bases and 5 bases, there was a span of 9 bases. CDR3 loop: CASSEPGSYGYTF. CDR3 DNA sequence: TGTGCCAGCAGTGAACCCGGGTCGTATGGCTACACCTTC.